The 21 T cell receptor beta chains presented below share a single source sample, sequenced in a study of T-cell memory formation after mild COVID-19. TCRdb re-called the 5' RACE reads through MiXCR, storing one row per CDR3 protein. The table shows hundreds of thousands of distinct CDR3 sequences, with around 17% occurring only once. The sequenced sample was PBMCs or a T cell subset sorted from them (not recorded which). The receptors stem from an adult woman who had mild COVID-19 (a few samples of this study predate the infection). Cell type and time point are not known.

This sequence joins TRBV25-1 and TRBJ2-3; 8 nucleotides agree with TRBD1. CDR3 length equals 18 residues. Germline CDR1 and CDR2: MGHDK and SYGVNS. Trimming took 4 bases from V and 1 from J; bases not matched to a gene: 13. CDR3 residues: CASSAPGQVKAGTDTQYF. The CDR3 bases are TGTGCCAGCAGTGCCCCGGGACAGGTAAAAGCTGGCACAGATACGCAGTATTTT.

This clonotype was observed a few times. The chain joins TRBV11-1 to TRBJ1-1; TRBD1 matches 9 bases. J gave up 5 bases and V 4 bases, and 8 bases lay outside the gene matches. CDR1 and CDR2 (germline): SGHAT, FQDESV (reference sequence). The CDR3 spans 15 residues. The CDR3 loop is CASSSYGQGNTEAFF. The CDR3 bases are TGTGCCAGCAGCTCTTATGGACAGGGGAATACTGAAGCTTTCTTT.

The chain joins TRBV5-1 to TRBJ2-3, with D tentatively TRBD2 (6 bases). The germline V and J ends were trimmed by 1 base and 0 bases, with 12 bases remaining between them. The CDR3 has 16 residues. Germline V gives CDR1 SGHRS, CDR2 YFSETQ. CDR3 bases: TGCGCCAGCAGCTTGAGTCGGGAGACTAGCACAGATACGCAGTATTTT. It is translated as CASSLSRETSTDTQYF.

This clonotype was detected only a few times. V and J are TRBV7-2 and TRBJ2-7, with D perhaps TRBD1 or TRBD2 (6 bases each). This CDR3 is built from 17 residues. Germline assignment: CDR1 SGHTA and CDR2 FQGNSA. Deletions cut 1 base from V and 1 base from J, with 17 bases between. CDR3 bases: TGTGCCAGCAGCTTAGGGGGCTGGGGGGCGCAATCCTACGAGCAGTACTTC. It codes for CASSLGGWGAQSYEQYF. Looking up the rest from reference TRBV7-2 and TRBJ2-7 gives the full variable domain: GAGVSQSPSNKVTEKGKDVELRCDPISGHTALYWYRQSLGQGLEFLIYFQGNSAPDKSGLPSDRFSAERTGGSVSTLTIQRTQQEDSAVYLCASSLGGWGAQSYEQYFGPGTRLTVT.

A few counts support this clonotype. For the CDR3, the DNA is TGTGCCAGCATTCGGGCTTTAACCGGGGAGCTGTTTTTT. This gives the protein CASIRALTGELFF. This chain joins TRBV6-2 or TRBV6-3 and TRBJ2-2; no reliable D call. The CDR3 extends over 13 amino acids. V was clipped by 7 bases and J by 5 bases, with 11 bases between them. The germline V gene encodes CDR1 MNHEY and CDR2 SVGEGT.

This clonotype was seen a handful of times. V usage is TRBV19 and J usage is TRBJ1-5; possible D gene TRBD1, 5 bases. Germline V gene sequence: CDR1 LNHDA, CDR2 SQIVND (reference sequence). The CDR3 consists of 15 residues. V was clipped by 3 bases and J by 3 bases, with 12 bases between them. In DNA, the CDR3 is TGTGCCAGTAGTATGATGGGACGGAACAATCAGCCCCAGCATTTT. Its protein is CASSMMGRNNQPQHF. The complete variable domain, with remaining parts taken from reference TRBV19 and TRBJ1-5, reads DGGITQSPKYLFRKEGQNVTLSCEQNLNHDAMYWYRQDPGQGLRLIYYSQIVNDFQKGDIAEGYSVSREKKESFPLTVTSAQKNPTAFYLCASSMMGRNNQPQHFGDGTRLSIL.

This clonotype appeared a few times. The V and J genes are TRBV11-2 and TRBJ2-1; D possibly uses TRBD1 or TRBD2 (6 bases each). CDR1 is SGHAT, CDR2 FQNNGV, per germline. The CDR3 runs to 16 residues. V lost 5 bases and J lost 5, with 19 bases in between. CDR3 amino acids: CASSPGWGASNNEQFF. CDR3 nucleotides: TGTGCCAGCAGCCCCGGGTGGGGGGCGTCTAACAATGAGCAGTTCTTC. Looking up the rest from reference TRBV11-2 and TRBJ2-1 gives the full variable domain: EAGVAQSPRYKIIEKRQSVAFWCNPISGHATLYWYQQILGQGPKLLIQFQNNGVVDDSQLPKDRFSAERLKGVDSTLKIQPAKLEDSAVYLCASSPGWGASNNEQFFGPGTRLTVL.

This clonotype was picked up a small number of times. The V and J genes are TRBV12-3 or TRBV12-4 and TRBJ1-2, with D uncertain. The V gene lost 3 bases and the J gene lost 6 bases, with 11 bases spanning the gap. This CDR3 spans 13 amino acids. CDR3 in amino acids: CASSFRQTDGYTF. The CDR3, as DNA: TGTGCCAGCAGTTTCAGGCAGACCGATGGCTACACCTTC.

This clonotype was picked up a small number of times. This chain connects TRBV19 to TRBJ2-5, with D perhaps being TRBD1 or TRBD2 (7 bases each). CDR1 is LNHDA, CDR2 SQIVND, per germline (reference sequence). V was shortened by 1 base and J by 7 bases, with 22 bases between the two germline ends. The CDR3 extends over 17 amino acids. CDR3 sequence (DNA): TGTGCCAGTAGTATAGTCCTCCAACACAGGGGCGGGGGGACCCAGTACTTC. Protein product: CASSIVLQHRGGGTQYF.

This clonotype was counted at least ten times. The chain uses TRBV7-9 and TRBJ2-5; 7 nucleotides agree with TRBD1. Germline assignment: CDR1 SEHNR and CDR2 FQNEAQ (reference sequence). CDR3 length: 12 amino acids. With V trimmed by 4 bases and J by 4 bases, 0 bases remained unmatched. In DNA form, the CDR3 reads TGTGCCAGCAGCTCAGGGGGAGAGACCCAGTACTTC. Residues: CASSSGGETQYF.

The rearrangement uses TRBV4-2 and TRBJ2-1; 8 nucleotides agree with TRBD1. CDR1 is LGHNA and CDR2 is YNFKEQ in the germline V gene. J gave up 4 bases and V 0 bases, and 8 bases lay outside the gene matches. The CDR3 is 17 amino acids. CDR3 in DNA: TGTGCCAGCAGCCAAGATCATACGGGACAGGAATACAATGAGCAGTTCTTC. Protein: CASSQDHTGQEYNEQFF.

The J gene is TRBJ2-3, the V gene TRBV24-1, with 9 positions matching TRBD2. This CDR3 spans 18 amino acids. Looked up from germline, CDR1 is KGHDR and CDR2 is SFDVKD. J lost 3 bases, V lost 5 bases, and 14 bases had no gene match. The CDR3 loop reads CATSVSAGGPRRTDTQYF. The CDR3 DNA sequence: TGTGCCACCAGTGTCTCCGCGGGAGGGCCTCGGAGGACAGATACGCAGTATTTT.

V usage is TRBV25-1 and J usage is TRBJ1-1; D is undetermined. The CDR3 is made up of 13 amino acids. V was trimmed by 3 bases and J by 2 bases, leaving 7 bases between them. Germline lookup yields CDR1 MGHDK and CDR2 SYGVNS. The chain's CDR3 is CASSDVRNTEAFF. The CDR3 region has the DNA TGTGCCAGCAGTGATGTCCGCAACACTGAAGCTTTCTTT.

The chain carries TRBV14 and TRBJ2-2; D possibly corresponds to TRBD2 (6 bases). Germline V CDR1 and CDR2: SGHDN, FVKESK. This CDR3 spans 18 amino acids. Trimming pared 3 bases from V and 1 base from J, leaving 18 bases between. CDR3 DNA: TGTGCCAGCAGCCAGGACCTCGGAGGGTTCCTGAACACCGGGGAGCTGTTTTTT. As protein: CASSQDLGGFLNTGELFF.

The chain links TRBV19 to TRBJ1-2, with D uncertain. Germline V gene data show CDR1 as LNHDA and CDR2 as SQIVND (reference sequence). This CDR3 comprises 13 residues. The V and J ends lost 4 bases and 6 bases respectively, with 12 bases between them. DNA for the CDR3: TGTGCCAGTAGTAACCGGGCCGGAGATGGCTACACCTTC. This sequence encodes CASSNRAGDGYTF.

J is TRBJ2-7 and V is TRBV12-3 or TRBV12-4; D ambiguous. V shed 6 bases and J shed 3 bases, with 12 bases lying between them. This CDR3 has 13 residues. The CDR3 nucleotides are TGTGCCAGCAGCCTGGGCAGCTACTACGAGCAGTACTTC. Amino acids: CASSLGSYYEQYF.

The rearrangement joins TRBV7-9 to TRBJ1-2; 8 bases map to TRBD1. In germline, CDR1 is SEHNR, CDR2 FQNEAQ (reference sequence). V dropped 5 bases and J dropped 2; count of bases not matched to a gene: 4. This CDR3 is built from 14 residues. As DNA, the CDR3 is TGTGCCAGCAGCAAGGACAGGGCCAACTATGGCTACACCTTC. Translated, it gives CASSKDRANYGYTF.

The chain uses TRBV15 and TRBJ2-3; perhaps TRBD1 as D (5 bases). V lost 3 bases and J 4 bases, leaving 8 bases between the germline ends. Germline V CDR1 and CDR2: LNHNV, YYDKDF (reference sequence). CDR3 length: 13 amino acids. The CDR3 DNA is TGTGCCACCAGCAGGACAGTAGCAGATACGCAGTATTTT. It codes for CATSRTVADTQYF. The full variable domain, in which reference TRBV15 and TRBJ2-3 provide the parts outside the CDR3, is DAMVIQNPRYQVTQFGKPVTLSCSQTLNHNVMYWYQQKSSQAPKLLFHYYDKDFNNEADTPDNFQSRRPNTSFCFLDIRSPGLGDTAMYLCATSRTVADTQYFGPGTRLTVL.

The V gene is TRBV11-3, the J gene TRBJ2-5, with D possibly being TRBD1 or TRBD2 (5 bases each). Trimming took off 0 bases at V and 3 bases at J, with 11 bases between the two ends. The CDR3 consists of 15 residues. The V gene's germline CDR1 is SGHNT and CDR2 YENEEA. The DNA for the CDR3 is TGTGCCAGCAGCTTAGACCCGGGACGGGAAGAGACCCAGTACTTC. It codes for CASSLDPGREETQYF.

This clonotype was seen a handful of times. This chain joins TRBV7-9 and TRBJ2-7; D remains ambiguous. V was shortened by 5 bases and J by 2 bases, with 13 bases between the two germline ends. Germline lookup yields CDR1 SEHNR and CDR2 FQNEAQ (reference sequence). This CDR3 contains 14 residues. The CDR3 DNA sequence: TGTGCCAGCAGCCCTCTTAGCCGGACCTACGAGCAGTACTTC. As protein: CASSPLSRTYEQYF. Full variable domain (missing parts from reference TRBV7-9 and TRBJ2-7): DTGVSQNPRHKITKRGQNVTFRCDPISEHNRLYWYRQTLGQGPEFLTYFQNEAQLEKSRLLSDRFSAERPKGSFSTLEIQRTEQGDSAMYLCASSPLSRTYEQYFGPGTRLTVT.

The table lists this clonotype with a few counts. The chain employs TRBV15 and TRBJ2-5, with 9 bases fitting TRBD2. The trim removed 2 bases at V and 4 bases at J, leaving 8 bases unmatched. Per the germline V gene, CDR1 is LNHNV and CDR2 is YYDKDF (reference sequence). The CDR3 covers 16 residues. The CDR3 is CATSRLPTSGRETQYF. The CDR3 DNA reads as TGTGCCACCAGCAGACTCCCGACTAGCGGTCGAGAGACCCAGTACTTC. The full variable domain, in which reference TRBV15 and TRBJ2-5 provide the parts outside the CDR3, is DAMVIQNPRYQVTQFGKPVTLSCSQTLNHNVMYWYQQKSSQAPKLLFHYYDKDFNNEADTPDNFQSRRPNTSFCFLDIRSPGLGDTAMYLCATSRLPTSGRETQYFGPGTRLLVL.